This is a list of T cell receptor beta chains from one sample in a study of technical replicates of blood from a few donors. The method was immunoSEQ multiplex PCR; TCRdb's version includes in-frame clones alone and lacks a portion of them. The sample has about 79,000 clones; more than 90% are singletons. Sequencing was carried out using T cells isolated from PBMCs. Receptor source: a human donor in good health. Some clones in this sample may be carry-over from other donors' samples. CDR3s leave out the opening cysteine and the closing phenylalanine or tryptophan. The D gene is left open where the match is weak.

>TRBD2|TRBV10-1
ASKPPSGLNTDTQY
>-|TRBV7-3
ASSLASGGYEQY
>TRBD1|TRBV5-4
AYKVTGDLNTEAF
>-|TRBV14
ASSQAGAGELF
>-|TRBV9
ASSGATVQETQY
>TRBD1|TRBV30
AWRGQGYTEAF
>-|TRBV18
ASSPLISNVQETQY
>-|TRBV21-1
ASRPPADNTEAF
>-|TRBV27
ASSPGYVSGANVLT
>TRBD2|TRBV4-1
ASSQLAGGPNNEQF
>-|TRBV28
ASSWLGAGPHNEQF
>-|TRBV7-3
ASSLSGYNEQF
>-|TRBV9
ASSTTDGDSGNTIY
>TRBD1|TRBV5-6
ASSLWDRGNQPQH
>TRBD2|TRBV19
ASTPGLAGVISYNEQF
>-|TRBV7-6
ASSLAMSADTQY
>TRBD1|TRBV6-1
ASSVRDRGPGDTQY
>-|TRBV30
AWSSRLRVAGRTSGISTNEKLF
>-|TRBV14
ASSQVNSRGYT
>TRBD2|TRBV28
ASSLLAGVISEQF
>-|TRBV9
ASSADPGERTEAF
>-|TRBV2
ASSEARRGVYEQY
>TRBD2|TRBV10-2
ASKSLAGEGETQY
>TRBD2|TRBV5-8
ASSTLRTSGKQF
>-|TRBV30
AWRGRGINEQF
>-|TRBV6-6
ASSYWTQGSYGYT
>-|TRBV7-9
ASSKNTENTEAF
>-|TRBV9
ASSVTGFQETQY
>-|TRBV4-2
ASSHDRNTEAF
>-|TRBV7-9
ASSLADYSLPTDTQY
>-|TRBV9
ASSFGSTGELF